This T cell receptor beta chain was sequenced during a study of T-cell memory formation after mild COVID-19. A single record per CDR3 protein comes from TCRdb applying MiXCR to the 5' RACE reads. The sample includes 350,000 to 500,000 distinct CDR3 sequences, around 17% of them seen just once. Regarding this clonotype: Its antigen is currently unknown.

Study findings and constraints: Several responding clones turned up in pre-infection memory, indicating that cross-reactive memory may have taken part. CM and EM subsets held most contracting CD4+ clones; EMRA held CD8+ ones.

Material: PBMCs or a T cell subset sorted from them (not recorded which). The TCR was taken from a man aged 18 to 29 who had mild COVID-19 (a few samples of this study predate the infection). Cell type and time point are not known.

In DNA, the CDR3 is TGTGCCAGCAGTGAAGAGGGAGGGTCCGTTATTGGGGCTTTCTTT. It codes for CASSEEGGSVIGAFF. This rearrangement joins TRBV6-1 to TRBJ1-1; D ambiguous. CDR3 length: 15 amino acids. The V end lost 1 base, the J end lost 11 bases, and 20 bases lay between the germline ends. In germline, CDR1 is MNHNS, CDR2 SASEGT.